A selection of T cell receptor beta chains follows, all from one sample in a study of glioma-infiltrating T cells. TCRdb ran MiXCR on the multiplex PCR reads and lists one entry per CDR3 protein. The sample yields tens of thousands of distinct CDR3 sequences, roughly 40% seen once. Material for sequencing was glioma tissue, nonneoplastic brain tissue, or PBMCs (not recorded which). These TCRs come from a human donor with low-grade glioma or glioblastoma, undergoing nonglioma brain surgery, or in good health (not recorded which). Each CDR3 is given with its conserved first and last residue. A D gene is named only where the DNA matches it firmly. Rows give clone size only sometimes, using once, few, many, or a class for an expanded clone.

clone_size | cdr3_length | j_call | v_call | d_call | cdr3_aa | cdr3_nt
many | 13 | TRBJ2-1 | TRBV29-1 | - | CSVEDMEGWEQFF | TGCAGCGTTGAAGATATGGAAGGCTGGGAGCAGTTCTTC
many | 13 | TRBJ2-1 | TRBV7-9 | TRBD2 | CASSLVSLAGLLF | TGTGCCAGCAGCTTAGTCTCACTAGCGGGATTGCTCTTC
many | 14 | TRBJ2-1 | TRBV5-1 | TRBD1 | CASSSPGQYNEQFF | TGCGCCAGCAGCTCGCCGGGACAGTACAATGAGCAGTTCTTC
- | 15 | TRBJ2-1 | TRBV20-1 | TRBD2 | CSARRLSGGYNEQFF | TGCAGTGCTCGCCGACTCTCGGGAGGCTACAATGAGCAGTTTTTC
many | 13 | TRBJ1-6 | TRBV20-1 | TRBD1 | CSAMGQGDSPLHF | TGCAGTGCTATGGGACAGGGAGATTCACCCCTCCACTTT
many | 14 | TRBJ1-5 | TRBV19 | - | CASSIGGSNQPQHF | TGTGCCAGTAGTATCGGAGGTAGCAATCAGCCCCAGCATTTT
- | 15 | TRBJ1-2 | TRBV9 | - | CASRGLPSQGHGYTF | TGTGCCAGCAGAGGATTGCCGTCACAGGGTCATGGCTACACCTTC
- | 20 | TRBJ2-7 | TRBV7-2 | - | CARSLVRRRSAGQLSYEQYF | TGTGCCAGAAGCTTAGTCCGTCGGAGATCGGCAGGACAACTCTCCTACGAGCAGTACTTC
- | 11 | TRBJ2-7 | TRBV3-1 | - | CASSQKGEQYF | TGTGCCAGCAGCCAAAAGGGGGAGCAGTACTTC
many | 14 | TRBJ2-7 | TRBV11-2 | - | CASSISAGGYEQYF | TGTGCCAGCAGCATCTCCGCCGGGGGCTACGAGCAGTACTTC
- | 14 | TRBJ1-5 | TRBV3-1 | - | CASSKRDSDQPQHF | TGTGCCAGCAGCAAAAGGGATAGCGATCAGCCCCAGCATTTT
many | 16 | TRBJ1-5 | TRBV19 | TRBD1 | CASSPADRGGNQPQHF | TGTGCCAGTAGTCCCGCCGACAGGGGGGGTAATCAGCCCCAGCATTTT
many | 19 | TRBJ2-2 | TRBV5-1 | TRBD2 | CASSLGLAGAGANTGELFF | TGCGCCAGCAGCTTGGGACTAGCGGGAGCTGGGGCGAACACCGGGGAGCTGTTTTTT
- | 14 | TRBJ2-5 | TRBV4-1 | - | CTSSLGQNQEAQYF | TGTACCAGCAGCTTAGGGCAGAACCAAGAGGCCCAGTACTTC
many | 12 | TRBJ1-5 | TRBV28 | - | CASSLLNQPQHF | TGTGCCAGCAGTCTCCTTAATCAGCCCCAGCATTTT
once | 14 | TRBJ2-1 | TRBV15 | TRBD1 | CATSIDRGVYEQFF | TGTGCCACCAGCATCGACAGGGGGGTCTATGAGCAGTTCTTC
- | 15 | TRBJ2-3 | TRBV20-1 | - | CSAARRGACPDTQYF | TGCAGTGCAGCTAGGAGAGGGGCCTGTCCAGATACGCAGTATTTT
- | 14 | TRBJ1-2 | TRBV3-1 | - | CVSSQGSNRYGYTF | TGTGTTAGCAGCCAAGGTTCCAACAGATATGGCTACACCTTC
few | 13 | TRBJ2-1 | TRBV5-4 | TRBD1 | CASSSTGVDEQFF | TGTGCCAGCAGCTCGACAGGGGTCGATGAGCAGTTCTTC
- | 15 | TRBJ1-1 | TRBV15 | - | CATSREYWVNTQAFF | TGTGCCACCAGCAGAGAATATTGGGTGAACACTCAAGCTTTCTTT
many | 13 | TRBJ1-4 | TRBV20-1 | TRBD1 | CSSGGVGNEKLFF | TGCAGTTCAGGGGGCGTGGGTAATGAAAAACTGTTTTTT
many | 15 | TRBJ1-1 | TRBV19 | - | CASSIDPNRASEAFF | TGTGCCAGTAGTATAGATCCAAACAGGGCCTCTGAAGCTTTCTTT
many | 16 | TRBJ1-4 | TRBV3-1 | TRBD1 | CASSPTPGQGGEKLFF | TGTGCCAGCAGCCCTACCCCGGGACAGGGCGGTGAAAAACTGTTTTTT
- | 9 | TRBJ1-1 | TRBV7-2 | - | CASSFETFF | TGTGCCAGCAGTTTCGAAACTTTCTTT
- | 10 | TRBJ2-4 | TRBV20-1 | - | CSARLQTQYF | TGCAGTGCCAGACTACAGACGCAGTACTTC
many | 14 | TRBJ1-2 | TRBV19 | TRBD1 | CASSPGQGWYGYTF | TGTGCCAGTAGCCCGGGACAGGGTTGGTATGGCTACACCTTC
- | 16 | TRBJ1-5 | TRBV25-1 | TRBD1 | CASSFRDRVKGQPKHF | TGTGCCAGCAGTTTTCGGGACAGGGTGAAGGGTCAGCCCAAGCATTTT
many | 11 | TRBJ2-7 | TRBV7-9 | - | CASSLGAGKYF | TGTGCCAGCAGCTTAGGTGCGGGGAAGTACTTC
- | 13 | TRBJ1-2 | TRBV27 | - | CASREDSIYGYTF | TGTGCCAGCAGAGAAGACAGCATCTATGGCTACACCTTC
many | 16 | TRBJ2-5 | TRBV11-2 | TRBD2 | CASSHIPSGERETQYF | TGTGCCAGCAGCCACATTCCTAGCGGGGAGCGAGAGACCCAGTACTTC
many | 14 | TRBJ2-7 | TRBV11-2 | - | CASSFESGVHEQYF | TGTGCCAGCAGCTTCGAGTCAGGGGTCCACGAGCAGTACTTC
many | 15 | TRBJ2-3 | TRBV28 | - | CASSLMGGPTDTQYF | TGTGCCAGCAGTTTAATGGGGGGGCCCACAGATACGCAGTATTTT
many | 16 | TRBJ2-1 | TRBV19 | - | CASSSRTGTNYNEQFF | TGTGCCAGTAGTTCTAGAACCGGGACCAACTACAATGAGCAGTTCTTC
- | 13 | TRBJ1-4 | TRBV10-3 | - | CAIKAATNEKLLF | TGTGCTATCAAAGCCGCAACTAATGAAAAACTGCTTTTT
- | 16 | TRBJ2-1 | TRBV29-1 | - | CSVEDPGQSPYNEQFF | TGCAGCGTTGAGGACCCCGGACAGAGCCCCTACAATGAGCAGTTCTTC
- | 15 | TRBJ2-7 | TRBV4-1 | - | CASSPGWGKYNEQYF | TGCGCCAGCAGCCCTGGGTGGGGGAAATACAACGAGCAGTACTTC
many | 15 | TRBJ2-3 | TRBV11-2 | - | CASSPRQASTDTQYF | TGTGCCAGCAGCCCCCGGCAAGCTAGCACAGATACGCAGTATTTT